Below, one TCR beta chain is given with its context. Its antigen remains unknown. The data are from a study of blood T cells in healthy people across ages. The study's findings and limits: Donor CMV status was unknown, possibly confounding expanded clonotype changes. When one million T cells were used, diversity estimates were thought to be underestimates.

V lost 2 bases and J lost 0, with 14 bases in between. The CDR3 consists of 16 residues. CDR1 SQVTM and CDR2 ANQGSEA come from the germline V gene. Primed by a sample-barcoded 5' primer and a J-beta primer mix, a second PCR proceeded for about 6 to 11 cycles. Each TCR beta cDNA got a 12-nucleotide random molecular identifier. From each sample, at least 3 million paired-end reads containing CDR3 were obtained. TCRdb used MiXCR to reprocess the 5' RACE reads, holding one entry per CDR3 protein. Here the sample spans about 1.5 million distinct CDR3 sequences, 40% to 45% being singletons. The rearrangement uses TRBV29-1 and TRBJ2-1, with D perhaps TRBD1 (7 bases). Sequencing was performed on blood. The sequence derives from a young woman in good health. CDR3 coding DNA: TGCAGCGTTGAACCTAACAGGGGAGGCTCCTACAATGAGCAGTTCTTC. This encodes CSVEPNRGGSYNEQFF.